Listed here are 22 T cell receptor beta chains from one sample, sequenced in a study of PD-L1 blockade in urothelial cancer. The time point: peripheral blood 6 weeks after treatment start. The data were produced by immunoSEQ multiplex PCR, yet TCRdb's version contains in-frame clones alone and is incomplete. In the table there are tens of thousands of clones, roughly 90% of which are singletons. Source: PBMCs, taken around atezolizumab (anti-PD-L1) treatment. The receptors derive from a man in his 60s with urothelial cancer.

The V and J genes are TRBV29-1 and TRBJ2-7; maybe TRBD2 (6 bases). V gave up 4 bases and J gave up 1 base, with 17 bases separating them. CDR1 is SQVTM, CDR2 ANQGSEA, per germline. The CDR3 loop spans 15 amino acids. The CDR3 spells CSVVFLEGRSYEQYF. The CDR3 nucleotides are TGCAGCGTTGTGTTCTTGGAGGGTCGTTCCTACGAGCAGTACTTC.

The V gene is TRBV6-5, the J gene TRBJ2-1, with 7 bases fitting TRBD2. The CDR3 totals 15 residues. Per the germline V gene, CDR1 is MNHEY and CDR2 is SVGAGI. The J segment lost 8 bases and the V segment lost 4 bases, leaving 11 bases of the junction unmatched. DNA of the CDR3: TGTGCCAGCAGTTTTGGGCTTTCAGGGAGGGATGAGCAGTTCTTC. Amino acid sequence: CASSFGLSGRDEQFF.

The gene calls are TRBV5-8 and TRBJ1-1; D possibly corresponds to TRBD1 (6 bases). The CDR3 covers 15 residues. V lost 0 bases, J lost 1 base, and 10 bases lay in between. Germline loops: CDR1 SGHTS, CDR2 YDEGEE. CDR3 in DNA: TGTGCCAGCAGCTTGGTGGACAGCTGGAACACTGAAGCTTTCTTT. It specifies CASSLVDSWNTEAFF.

This clone was counted a single time. The rearrangement links TRBV7-3 to TRBJ2-3; 8 nucleotides align to TRBD2. Germline CDR1 is SGHTA and CDR2 is FQGTGA. The J segment lost 5 bases and the V segment lost 5 bases, leaving 12 bases of the junction unmatched. CDR3 length: 16 amino acids. DNA for the CDR3: TGTGCCAGCAGCCCCGGTCGGCGGGGGGCGAAAGATACGCAGTATTTT. This codes for CASSPGRRGAKDTQYF.

The chain joins TRBV11-3 to TRBJ2-5; 7 bases agree with TRBD2. Germline CDR1 reads SGHNT; CDR2 reads YENEEA. Germline trimming cut 5 bases from V and 2 bases from J; bases unmatched to any gene: 5. The CDR3 contains 14 residues. The CDR3 loop is CASSPRRGQETQYF. The CDR3 nucleotides read TGTGCCAGCAGCCCTCGGCGGGGGCAAGAGACCCAGTACTTC.

The J gene is TRBJ2-7, the V gene TRBV4-3; TRBD2 agrees at 10 bases. Germline CDR1 and CDR2: LGHNA and YSLEER. The CDR3 is made up of 17 amino acids. The ends lost 0 bases at V and 4 bases at J; junction bases unmatched: 9. CDR3 in DNA: TGCGCCAGCAGCCAAGAGCTTGTGCTAGCGGGAGCTTACGAGCAGTACTTC. As protein: CASSQELVLAGAYEQYF.

V is TRBV25-1 and J is TRBJ1-3; D remains ambiguous. The CDR3 totals 14 residues. Germline CDR1 is MGHDK and CDR2 is SYGVNS. Between the trimmed V and J ends, which lost 8 bases and 2 bases, there was a span of 13 bases. CDR3 sequence (DNA): TGTGCCAGCGCCGTCGGACTAACTGGAAACACCATATATTTT. Amino acid sequence: CASAVGLTGNTIYF.

The chain employs TRBV13 and TRBJ1-4, with TRBD1 matching over 7 bases. CDR3 length: 15 amino acids. Trimming cost V 5 bases and J 6 bases; bases outside gene matches: 9. CDR1 is PRHDT and CDR2 is FYEKMQ in the germline V gene (reference sequence). The CDR3 spells CASSPEGTVDEKLFF. CDR3 coding DNA: TGTGCCAGCAGCCCAGAGGGGACAGTTGATGAAAAACTGTTTTTT.

The gene calls are TRBV9 and TRBJ2-2, with TRBD2 as a possible D gene (6 bases). This CDR3 is 16 amino acids long. Germline V lookup: CDR1 SGDLS, CDR2 YYNGEE. V dropped 0 bases and J dropped 1 base, with 10 bases sitting between them. CDR3: CASSVGLAVNTGELFF. CDR3 bases: TGTGCCAGCAGCGTAGGTTTAGCGGTGAACACCGGGGAGCTGTTTTTT. The full variable domain, in which reference TRBV9 and TRBJ2-2 provide the parts outside the CDR3, is DSGVTQTPKHLITATGQRVTLRCSPRSGDLSVYWYQQSLDQGLQFLIQYYNGEERAKGNILERFSAQQFPDLHSELNLSSLELGDSALYFCASSVGLAVNTGELFFGEGSRLTVL.

This clone has a single count. The rearrangement links TRBV6-6 to TRBJ2-5; D is possibly TRBD2 (6 bases). The CDR3 totals 10 residues. The germline gives CDR1 MNHNY, CDR2 SVGAGI (reference sequence). V shed 11 bases and J shed 5 bases, with 9 bases lying between them. The CDR3 sequence: CAAAGETQYF. CDR3 nucleotides: TGTGCCGCCGCGGGGGAGACCCAGTACTTC.

V usage is TRBV7-3 and J usage is TRBJ1-5, with a tentative D call TRBD1 (5 bases). The CDR3 is 12 amino acids. Germline-derived CDR1 and CDR2 are SGHTA and FQGTGA. With 8 bases removed from V and 6 bases from J, the gap between germline ends came to 11 bases. This CDR3 reads CASRRGTQPQHF. The CDR3 nucleotides read TGTGCCAGCCGCCGGGGGACTCAGCCCCAGCATTTT.

This rearrangement joins TRBV23-1 to TRBJ1-5, with 8 nucleotides matching TRBD1. TRBV23-1 has ORF status, its function being uncertain. This CDR3 spans 17 amino acids. V lost 2 bases and J lost 3; bases outside the gene matches: 9. The CDR3 nucleotides are TGCGCCAGCAGTCAAAGTTTCGGGACAGGTCCCAATCAGCCCCAGCATTTT. This translates into CASSQSFGTGPNQPQHF.

The chain employs TRBV30 and TRBJ2-1, with D unresolved. The V gene lost 0 bases and the J gene lost 6 bases, with 12 bases spanning the gap. CDR3 length: 14 amino acids. Looked up from germline, CDR1 is GTSNPN and CDR2 is SVGIG (reference sequence). The CDR3 loop is CAWSVGYRSNEQFF. CDR3 DNA: TGTGCCTGGAGTGTGGGCTACCGAAGCAATGAGCAGTTCTTC.

This clone was recorded a few times. J is TRBJ2-5 and V is TRBV7-6; TRBD1 might be the D (5 bases). The V end lost 5 bases, the J end lost 5 bases, and 12 bases lay between the germline ends. In germline, CDR1 is SGHVS, CDR2 FNYEAQ. CDR3 length equals 13 residues. In DNA form, the CDR3 reads TGTGCCAGCAGCATCAGGGTTGGGGAGACCCAGTACTTC. Translating it yields CASSIRVGETQYF.

This chain links TRBV9 with TRBJ2-1; TRBD1 matches 8 bases. Germline assignment: CDR1 SGDLS and CDR2 YYNGEE. This CDR3 spans 16 amino acids. Unmatched junction bases numbered 6, after V lost 4 bases and J lost 0 bases. CDR3 region: CASSPWTGTSYNEQFF. CDR3 DNA: TGTGCCAGCAGCCCCTGGACAGGGACCTCCTACAATGAGCAGTTCTTC.

The chain combines TRBV30 with TRBJ2-1; no reliable D call. Germline-derived CDR1 and CDR2 are GTSNPN and SVGIG (reference sequence). Trimming took off 3 bases at V and 6 bases at J, with 12 bases between the two ends. The CDR3 is 13 residues long. The CDR3 loop is CAWRVYTGNEQFF. CDR3 in DNA: TGTGCCTGGAGAGTCTATACGGGCAATGAGCAGTTCTTC.

V and J are TRBV6-1 and TRBJ1-5; 8 bases line up with TRBD1. Germline CDR1 reads MNHNS; CDR2 reads SASEGT. The CDR3 spans 15 residues. Unmatched junction bases numbered 6, after V lost 4 bases and J lost 4 bases. CDR3 in amino acids: CASSVYRGFNQPQHF. The CDR3 region has the DNA TGTGCCAGCAGTGTTTACAGGGGGTTTAATCAGCCCCAGCATTTT.

This chain's CDR3 is CASSQDLSRGNEQFF. Here the CDR3 DNA reads TGCGCCAGCAGCCAAGACCTTAGCAGGGGGAATGAGCAGTTCTTC. This chain uses TRBV4-1 with TRBJ2-1, with 7 positions matching TRBD1. The germline gives CDR1 MGHRA, CDR2 YSYEKL. The CDR3 is made up of 15 amino acids. With V trimmed by 0 bases and J by 7 bases, 6 bases remained unmatched.

The chain joins TRBV7-9 to TRBJ2-1; D unresolved. The V gene's germline CDR1 is SEHNR and CDR2 FQNEAQ (reference sequence). Trimming cost V 1 base and J 0 bases, with 7 bases left between them. CDR3 size: 15 residues. The CDR3 protein is CASSLDSHSYNEQFF. CDR3 sequence (DNA): TGTGCCAGCAGCTTAGACTCGCACTCCTACAATGAGCAGTTCTTC. Together with reference TRBV7-9 and TRBJ2-1, the CDR3 gives the full variable domain: DTGVSQNPRHKITKRGQNVTFRCDPISEHNRLYWYRQTLGQGPEFLTYFQNEAQLEKSRLLSDRFSAERPKGSFSTLEIQRTEQGDSAMYLCASSLDSHSYNEQFFGPGTRLTVL.

The chain is built from TRBV30 and TRBJ2-1; TRBD2 matches 10 bases. Looked up from germline, CDR1 is GTSNPN and CDR2 is SVGIG (reference sequence). This CDR3 is built from 17 residues. V dropped 1 base and J dropped 2; count of bases not matched to a gene: 8. The CDR3 coding sequence is TGTGCCTGGAGTGAGAGGGGAGGACTAGCGGCCTACAATGAGCAGTTCTTC. Translation: CAWSERGGLAAYNEQFF.

This clone was observed a single time. The chain carries TRBV27 and TRBJ2-1; 12 bases match TRBD2. The CDR3 runs to 13 residues. With V trimmed by 6 bases and J by 8 bases, 2 bases remained unmatched. Germline V gene sequence: CDR1 MNHEY, CDR2 SMNVEV (reference sequence). The CDR3 nucleotides are TGTGCCAGCAGACTAGCGGGGGGCGATGAGCAGTTCTTC. This gives the protein CASRLAGGDEQFF.

This chain links TRBV19 with TRBJ1-1, with D perhaps matching TRBD1 (6 bases). Germline V gene data show CDR1 as LNHDA and CDR2 as SQIVND (reference sequence). This CDR3 spans 14 amino acids. V was clipped by 3 bases and J by 3 bases, with 11 bases between them. For the CDR3, the DNA is TGTGCCAGTAGTATCAGGGGAGGGGACACTGAAGCTTTCTTT. This codes for CASSIRGGDTEAFF.